This T cell receptor (beta chain) came from a study of molecular identifiers for immune sequencing clone quantification. Study results and limitations: Among effectors, clones above 20 RNA copies held over 99% of molecules; among naive cells, under 1%.

TCRdb re-derived calls from the PCR reads in MiXCR, one entry per CDR3 protein. The sample includes 460,000 or so distinct CDR3 sequences, less than 30% of them seen just once. Germline V gene data show CDR1 as ENHRY and CDR2 as SYGVKD. The V gene lost 2 bases and the J gene lost 1 base, with 9 bases spanning the gap. The CDR3 sequence is 14 residues long. Points on this clonotype: Its antigen remains unknown.

The chain couples TRBV10-3 to TRBJ2-7; D assignment may be TRBD1 or TRBD2 (5 bases each). This receptor was obtained from a human donor in good health. Some libraries in this study had Jurkat cell RNA spiked in. The sequenced sample consisted of naive CD8+ T cells from blood, with Jurkat cell RNA spiked in. Subset defined: FACS-sorted CD8+CD4-CCR7+CD45RA+ naive T cells. CDR3 region: CAISEGTSSYEQYF. CDR3 coding DNA: TGTGCCATCAGTGAGGGGACCTCGTCCTACGAGCAGTACTTC.